These 5 T cell receptor beta chains were all obtained from the same sample, sequenced in a study of T cells expressing NK-cell markers. TCRdb re-called the 5' RACE reads and gives one entry per CDR3 protein, without DNA. Found here are about 390,000 distinct CDR3 sequences; the top ten clones hold roughly 10%. Sequencing was done on a sample of blood T cells: a sorted CD56 or NKG2C T cell subset, CD4+ or CD8+ T cells, or bulk PBMC T cells (not recorded which). The receptors derive from a woman aged 50 to 60 in good health.

The chain has TRBV20-1 and TRBJ2-1; TCRdb calls TRBD2, which cannot be checked without DNA. The CDR3 has 15 residues. CDR1 is DFQATT, CDR2 SNEGSKA, per germline (reference sequence). The CDR3 loop is CSARDPRHSYNEQFF.

The chain recombines TRBV7-9 with TRBJ1-2; TCRdb's D call, TRBD1, is unchecked because there is no DNA. The CDR3 has 13 residues. The germline CDR1 and CDR2 sequences are SEHNR and FQNEAQ (reference sequence). CDR3: CASSLSSGPGYTF.

The chain has TRBV5-1 and TRBJ2-2; there is no DNA to check the TCRdb D call of TRBD1. The CDR3 is 17 residues long. CDR1 SGHRS and CDR2 YFSETQ come from the germline V gene. CDR3 sequence reads: CASSLAGAVLGTGELFF.

This chain links TRBV9 with TRBJ2-1. CDR3 length equals 16 residues. Germline V gene lookup returns CDR1 SGDLS and CDR2 YYNGEE. The CDR3 spells CASSADNHVIYNEQFF.

CDR3 amino acids: CASQGAYTGELFF. This chain joins TRBV25-1 and TRBJ2-2; without DNA, the TCRdb call of TRBD1 cannot be checked. Germline V gene sequence: CDR1 MGHDK, CDR2 SYGVNS. CDR3 length equals 13 residues. Variable domain in full (rest from reference TRBV25-1 and TRBJ2-2): EADIYQTPRYLVIGTGKKITLECSQTMGHDKMYWYQQDPGMELHLIHYSYGVNSTEKGDLSSESTVSRIRTEHFPLTLESARPSHTSQYLCASQGAYTGELFFGEGSRLTVL.